The T cell receptor (beta chain) under discussion was sequenced for a study of cytomegalovirus exposure and HLA in healthy donors. On the study more broadly: A subsequent analysis reported that the 120 validation repertoires were produced on the same platform that had also been used for the approximately 710 first-cohort repertoires.

Produced via immunoSEQ multiplex PCR; TCRdb's table is partial and in-frame only. The sample records about 250,000 clones, about 90% being singletons. CDR1 and CDR2 from the germline V gene are MGHRA and YSYEKL. This CDR3 region has 15 residues. The V gene end was trimmed by 4 bases and the J gene end by 4 bases; junction bases not matched to a gene: 5. In regard to this clone: Its antigen is unidentified.

Study-wide results and caveats: Researchers reported that a few CMV-associated chains were confirmed in vitro as CMV antigen-specific.

This clonotype was obtained from a man between 18 and 29 years old in good health and CMV-seropositive. Material: PBMCs. The V call is TRBV4-1, the J call TRBJ2-1, with 9 nucleotides matching TRBD1. Written as DNA, the CDR3 is TGCGCCAGCAGCCCCCGGGACAGGGATTACAATGAGCAGTTCTTC. This encodes CASSPRDRDYNEQFF.